Below are 21 T cell receptor beta chains sequenced from a single sample in a study of CD8 T cells in ankylosing spondylitis. Study-level points and caveats: One TCR beta motif, made up of seven to nine highly homologous variants, appeared characteristic of ankylosing spondylitis blood.

No antigen has been assigned to these receptors. TCRdb passed the 5' RACE reads through MiXCR, listing each CDR3 protein once. The sample includes about 840,000 distinct CDR3 sequences, 12% seen only once; the top ten take around 0.51%. The sample was blood, either unsorted or a sorted T cell fraction (not recorded which). The source is a male donor with ankylosing spondylitis.

This clonotype showed up just a few times. The chain recombines TRBV20-1 with TRBJ2-3, with D perhaps TRBD2 (6 bases). Germline V CDR1 and CDR2: DFQATT, SNEGSKA (reference sequence). V dropped 3 bases and J dropped 2 bases, with 12 bases sitting between them. There are 14 residues in the CDR3. The CDR3 region has the DNA TGCAGTGCTAGGACTCCGGGGGTCACAGATACGCAGTATTTT. As protein: CSARTPGVTDTQYF.

Many counts were recorded for this clonotype. The chain has TRBV20-1 and TRBJ1-1; D possibly corresponds to TRBD1 (5 bases). Per the germline V gene, CDR1 is DFQATT and CDR2 is SNEGSKA (reference sequence). V was cut by 2 bases and J by 8 bases, with 18 bases left in between. This CDR3 region has 14 residues. For the CDR3, the DNA is TGCAGTGCTAGACCATCACAAGGGGCAGGAGAAGCTTTCTTT. Residues: CSARPSQGAGEAFF.

This clonotype was found a few times. The chain links TRBV24-1 to TRBJ2-1; 12 bases map to TRBD2. The V and J ends lost 5 bases and 2 bases, in that order; junction bases with no gene match: 6. Germline V gives CDR1 KGHDR, CDR2 SFDVKD. This CDR3 contains 17 residues. The chain's CDR3 is CATSVPLAGGTYNEQFF. CDR3 coding DNA: TGTGCCACCAGTGTTCCCCTAGCGGGGGGGACCTACAATGAGCAGTTCTTC.

This clonotype has a handful of counts. The chain combines TRBV2 with TRBJ2-1, with D perhaps TRBD2 (5 bases). The CDR3 has 13 amino acids. Trimming left V 7 bases short and J 9 bases short, with 16 bases between. Germline CDR1 reads SNHLY; CDR2 reads FYNNEI. CDR3 sequence: CASTLDSGSEQFF. DNA for the CDR3: TGTGCCAGCACTCTCGATTCGGGGAGTGAGCAGTTCTTC.

The gene calls are TRBV11-3 and TRBJ2-3; D remains unclear. The CDR3 extends over 14 amino acids. V was trimmed by 5 bases and J by 3 bases, leaving 12 bases between them. Germline CDR1 reads SGHNT; CDR2 reads YENEEA. The CDR3 loop reads CASSPPYRTDTQYF. CDR3 bases: TGTGCCAGCAGCCCTCCCTATAGGACAGATACGCAGTATTTT.

The CDR3 coding sequence is TGTGCCAGCACAGAAAGCGGGAGATCCTACAATGAGCAGTTCTTC. This codes for CASTESGRSYNEQFF. The rearrangement uses TRBV3-1 and TRBJ2-1; 8 nucleotides agree with TRBD2. Per germline, CDR1 LGHDT and CDR2 YNNKEL (reference sequence). The CDR3 covers 15 residues. V trimming: 7 bases; J trimming: 1 base; junction bases outside the gene matches: 6.

This clonotype has ten or more counts. The rearrangement uses TRBV20-1 and TRBJ2-3; the D gene is possibly TRBD2 (6 bases). Trimming removed 2 bases at V and 1 base at J, with 10 bases between. This CDR3 contains 14 residues. Germline CDR1 and CDR2: DFQATT and SNEGSKA (reference sequence). CDR3 sequence reads: CSARLGEGTDTQYF. The CDR3 coding sequence is TGCAGTGCTAGATTGGGGGAGGGCACAGATACGCAGTATTTT.

This clonotype was counted many times. The gene calls are TRBV7-3 and TRBJ2-5, with 8 bases matching TRBD2. The CDR3 loop spans 15 amino acids. In germline, CDR1 is SGHTA, CDR2 FQGTGA. The V gene end was trimmed by 2 bases and the J gene end by 5 bases; junction bases not matched to a gene: 7. CDR3: CASSLQGLGLETQYF. The CDR3 region has the DNA TGTGCCAGCAGCTTACAGGGACTAGGGTTGGAGACCCAGTACTTC.

This clonotype was detected a few times. This chain connects TRBV7-9 to TRBJ2-6, with D possibly being TRBD1 or TRBD2 (5 bases each). V dropped 6 bases and J dropped 0 bases, with 12 bases sitting between them. The CDR3 sequence is 16 residues long. Looked up from germline, CDR1 is SEHNR and CDR2 is FQNEAQ (reference sequence). The CDR3 sequence: CASSPQGASGANVLTF. CDR3 DNA: TGTGCCAGCAGTCCCCAGGGAGCCTCTGGGGCCAACGTCCTGACTTTC.

The J gene is TRBJ1-1, the V gene TRBV20-1; tentative D call: TRBD1 (5 bases). Trimming removed 0 bases at V and 5 bases at J, with 13 bases between. Germline V lookup: CDR1 DFQATT, CDR2 SNEGSKA (reference sequence). This CDR3 spans 14 amino acids. The CDR3 reads CSARDPTALTEAFF. CDR3 coding DNA: TGCAGTGCTAGAGATCCGACAGCGTTGACTGAAGCTTTCTTT.

This clonotype has only a few counts. The gene calls are TRBV6-5 and TRBJ2-7, with 8 bases identical to TRBD2. Looked up from germline, CDR1 is MNHEY and CDR2 is SVGAGI. Trimming removed 4 bases from V and 0 bases from J; junction bases left unmatched: 5. The length of the CDR3 is 15 residues. As DNA, the CDR3 is TGTGCCAGCAGTTGGGTAGCGGGGAGCTCCTACGAGCAGTACTTC. Translating it yields CASSWVAGSSYEQYF.

The V call is TRBV5-1, the J call TRBJ2-1, with 9 bases lining up with TRBD1. The germline V gene has CDR1 SGHRS and CDR2 YFSETQ. J lost 5 bases, V lost 7 bases, and 7 bases had no gene match. The CDR3 is made up of 14 amino acids. The CDR3 region has the DNA TGCGCCAGCCGGCGACAGGGGGTCGACAATGAGCAGTTCTTC. This codes for CASRRQGVDNEQFF.

The chain uses TRBV4-3 and TRBJ1-4; D perhaps matches TRBD1 (6 bases). Germline values: CDR1 LGHNA, CDR2 YSLEER. Between the trimmed V and J ends, which lost 0 bases and 8 bases, there was a span of 13 bases. This CDR3 spans 15 amino acids. The CDR3 DNA follows: TGCGCCAGCAGCCAAGATGCGGGCAGGGGCGAAAAACTGTTTTTT. Residues: CASSQDAGRGEKLFF.

There are many counts of this clonotype. The V call is TRBV9, the J call TRBJ1-2; D unresolved. There are 14 residues in the CDR3. In germline, CDR1 is SGDLS, CDR2 YYNGEE. Trimming took 4 bases from V and 2 from J, leaving 12 bases between them. The chain's CDR3 is CASSPLTANYGYTF. CDR3 nucleotide sequence: TGTGCCAGCAGCCCCCTGACTGCAAACTATGGCTACACCTTC.

This clonotype was counted a few times. J is TRBJ2-5 and V is TRBV5-1; D unresolved. This CDR3 comprises 14 residues. Trimming took 4 bases from V and 2 from J, leaving 12 bases between them. Germline lookup yields CDR1 SGHRS and CDR2 YFSETQ. CDR3 nucleotides: TGCGCCAGCAGCCCCTCGACATTTCAAGAGACCCAGTACTTC. Protein product: CASSPSTFQETQYF.

The CDR3 coding sequence is TGTGCCAGCAGCTTAGCGATAGCGGGAGTCCACGAGACCCAGTACTTC. This encodes CASSLAIAGVHETQYF. The chain links TRBV7-2 to TRBJ2-5, with 9 bases identical to TRBD2. Per germline, CDR1 SGHTA and CDR2 FQGNSA. The CDR3 loop spans 16 amino acids. V trimming: 0 bases; J trimming: 5 bases; junction bases outside the gene matches: 7.

This clonotype turned up a few times. This sequence joins TRBV24-1 and TRBJ2-3; 9 bases map to TRBD2. Germline V CDR1 and CDR2: KGHDR, SFDVKD. The CDR3 is 15 amino acids. V lost 1 base, J lost 4 bases, and 2 bases stayed unmatched. The CDR3, as DNA: TGTGCCACCAGTGATTTAGCGGGAGGACCAGATACGCAGTATTTT. As protein: CATSDLAGGPDTQYF.

The rearrangement uses TRBV6-4 and TRBJ2-7, with D uncertain. Germline loops: CDR1 MRHNA, CDR2 SNTAGT. V was pared by 6 bases and J by 3 bases, with 12 bases between. The CDR3 is made up of 13 amino acids. Here the CDR3 reads CASSRMMGYEQYF. Written as DNA, the CDR3 is TGTGCCAGCAGCCGTATGATGGGCTACGAGCAGTACTTC.

Points on this clonotype: A much larger clone lies one base from this, so it may be a read error. CDR3 in DNA: TGTGCCAGCAGCCCACCTCTTCGTTCAGCGGGAGGCCAATACTTC. As protein: CASSPPLRSAGGQYF. The V call is TRBV28, the J call TRBJ2-7, with 9 bases identical to TRBD2. The CDR3 has 15 amino acids. Germline values: CDR1 MDHEN, CDR2 SYDVKM. V dropped 6 bases and J dropped 13; count of bases not matched to a gene: 19.

J is TRBJ1-4 and V is TRBV28, with D unresolved. V lost 8 bases, J lost 2 bases, and 9 bases lay in between. This CDR3 has 13 residues. Germline-derived CDR1 and CDR2 are MDHEN and SYDVKM. The CDR3 DNA follows: TGTGCCAGCCGATGGGGTACTAATGAAAAACTGTTTTTT. It specifies CASRWGTNEKLFF.

This clonotype has just a few counts. The V gene is TRBV29-1, the J gene TRBJ1-3, with D perhaps TRBD1 (5 bases). Germline V gene data show CDR1 as SQVTM and CDR2 as ANQGSEA. This CDR3 contains 13 residues. V lost 3 bases and J 2 bases, leaving 8 bases between the germline ends. The CDR3 DNA reads TGCAGCGTTGACGGAGGGGCTGGAAACACCATATATTTT. Amino acids: CSVDGGAGNTIYF.